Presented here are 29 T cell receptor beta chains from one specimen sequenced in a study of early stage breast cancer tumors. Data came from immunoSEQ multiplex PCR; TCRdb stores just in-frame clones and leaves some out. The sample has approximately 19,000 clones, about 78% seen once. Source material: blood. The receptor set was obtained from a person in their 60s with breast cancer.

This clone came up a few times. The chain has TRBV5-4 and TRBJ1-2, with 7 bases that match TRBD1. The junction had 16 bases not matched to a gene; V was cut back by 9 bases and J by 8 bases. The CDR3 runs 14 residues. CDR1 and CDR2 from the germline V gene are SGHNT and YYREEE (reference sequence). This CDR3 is CANEIQGRPGGYTF. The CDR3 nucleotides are TGTGCCAACGAGATACAGGGGCGCCCTGGGGGCTACACCTTC.

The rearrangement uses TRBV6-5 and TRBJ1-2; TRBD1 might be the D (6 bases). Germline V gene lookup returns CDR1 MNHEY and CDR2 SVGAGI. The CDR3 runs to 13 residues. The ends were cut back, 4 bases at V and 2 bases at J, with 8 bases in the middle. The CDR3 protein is CASSFQGNYGYTF. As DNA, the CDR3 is TGTGCCAGCAGTTTCCAGGGGAACTATGGCTACACCTTC.

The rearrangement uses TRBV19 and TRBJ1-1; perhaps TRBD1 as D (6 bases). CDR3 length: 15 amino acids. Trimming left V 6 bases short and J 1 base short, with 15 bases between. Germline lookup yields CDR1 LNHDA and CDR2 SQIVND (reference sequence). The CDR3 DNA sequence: TGTGCCAGTAGAAGGGGGGCGGCTACGAACACTGAAGCTTTCTTT. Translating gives CASRRGAATNTEAFF.

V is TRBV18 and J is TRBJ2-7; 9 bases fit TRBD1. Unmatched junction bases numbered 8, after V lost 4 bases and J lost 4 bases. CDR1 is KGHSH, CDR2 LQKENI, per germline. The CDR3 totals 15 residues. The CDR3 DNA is TGTGCCAGCTCACTTCCGGGACAGGGAATTTACGAGCAGTACTTC. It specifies CASSLPGQGIYEQYF.

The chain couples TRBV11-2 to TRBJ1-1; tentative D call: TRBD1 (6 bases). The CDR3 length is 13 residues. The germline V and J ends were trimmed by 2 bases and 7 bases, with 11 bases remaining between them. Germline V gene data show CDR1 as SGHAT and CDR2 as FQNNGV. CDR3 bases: TGTGCCAGCAGCTTAACAGGGCAAATTGAAGCTTTCTTT. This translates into CASSLTGQIEAFF.

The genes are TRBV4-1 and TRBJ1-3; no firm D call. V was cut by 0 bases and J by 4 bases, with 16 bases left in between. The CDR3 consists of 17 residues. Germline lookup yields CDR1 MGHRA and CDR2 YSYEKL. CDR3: CASSQDPTDAPGNTIYF. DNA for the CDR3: TGCGCCAGCAGCCAAGATCCCACGGACGCCCCGGGAAACACCATATATTTT.

The CDR3 nucleotides read TGTGCCAGCAGATCCAGCGGGATACACCACAATGAGCAGTTCTTC. This translates into CASRSSGIHHNEQFF. The chain uses TRBV6-5 and TRBJ2-1, with 7 positions matching TRBD2. V was pared by 6 bases and J by 5 bases, with 10 bases of the junction left unmatched. From germline, CDR1 is MNHEY and CDR2 SVGAGI. CDR3 length equals 15 residues.

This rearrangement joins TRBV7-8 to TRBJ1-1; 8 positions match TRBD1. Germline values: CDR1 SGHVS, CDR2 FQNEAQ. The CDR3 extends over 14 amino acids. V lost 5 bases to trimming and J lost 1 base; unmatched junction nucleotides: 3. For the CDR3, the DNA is TGTGCCAGCAGCCTTGGGACAGGGAACACTGAAGCTTTCTTT. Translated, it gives CASSLGTGNTEAFF. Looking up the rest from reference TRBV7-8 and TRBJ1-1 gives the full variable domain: GAGVSQSPRYKVAKRGQDVALRCDPISGHVSLFWYQQALGQGPEFLTYFQNEAQLDKSGLPSDRFFAERPEGSVSTLKIQRTQQEDSAVYLCASSLGTGNTEAFFGQGTRLTVV.

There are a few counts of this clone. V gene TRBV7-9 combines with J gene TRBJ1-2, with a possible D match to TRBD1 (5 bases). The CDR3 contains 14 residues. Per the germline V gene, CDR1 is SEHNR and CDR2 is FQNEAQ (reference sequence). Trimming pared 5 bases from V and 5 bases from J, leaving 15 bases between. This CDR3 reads CASSPTGTSYGYTF. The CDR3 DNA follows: TGTGCCAGCAGCCCCACCGGGACTTCTTATGGCTACACCTTC.

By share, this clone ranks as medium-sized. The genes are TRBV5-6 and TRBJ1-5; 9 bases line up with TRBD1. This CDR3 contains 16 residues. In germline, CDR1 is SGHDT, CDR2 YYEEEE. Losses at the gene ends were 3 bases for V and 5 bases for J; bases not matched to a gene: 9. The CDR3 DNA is TGTGCCAGCAGCTCCTACAGGGGGCCGGGCGATCAGCCCCAGCATTTT. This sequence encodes CASSSYRGPGDQPQHF.

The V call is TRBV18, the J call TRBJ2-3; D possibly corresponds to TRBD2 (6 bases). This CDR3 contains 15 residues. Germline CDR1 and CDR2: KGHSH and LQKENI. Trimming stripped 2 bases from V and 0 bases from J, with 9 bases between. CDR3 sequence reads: CASSPNGGSTDTQYF. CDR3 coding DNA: TGTGCCAGCTCACCAAACGGGGGTAGCACAGATACGCAGTATTTT.

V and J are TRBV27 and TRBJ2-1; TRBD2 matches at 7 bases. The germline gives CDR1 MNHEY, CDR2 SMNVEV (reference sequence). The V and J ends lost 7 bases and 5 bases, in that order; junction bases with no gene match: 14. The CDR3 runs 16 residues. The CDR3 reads CASTQTRTSLNNEQFF. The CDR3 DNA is TGTGCCAGCACCCAAACCCGGACTAGTTTAAACAATGAGCAGTTCTTC.

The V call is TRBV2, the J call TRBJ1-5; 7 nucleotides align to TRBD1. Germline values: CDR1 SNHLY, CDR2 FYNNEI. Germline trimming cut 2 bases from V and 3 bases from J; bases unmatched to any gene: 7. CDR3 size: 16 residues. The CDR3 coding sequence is TGTGCCAGCAGTGAACTATCGACAGGGAACAATCAGCCCCAGCATTTT. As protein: CASSELSTGNNQPQHF.

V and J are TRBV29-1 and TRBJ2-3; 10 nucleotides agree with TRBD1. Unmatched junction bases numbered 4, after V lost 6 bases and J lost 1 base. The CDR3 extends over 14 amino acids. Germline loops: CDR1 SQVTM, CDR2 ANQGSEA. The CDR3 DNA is TGCAGCGTGGCCGGGACAGGGGGCACAGATACGCAGTATTTT. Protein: CSVAGTGGTDTQYF.

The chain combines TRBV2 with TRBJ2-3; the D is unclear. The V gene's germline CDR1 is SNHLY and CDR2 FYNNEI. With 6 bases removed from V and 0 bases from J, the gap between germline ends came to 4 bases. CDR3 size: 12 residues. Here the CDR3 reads CASRTSTDTQYF. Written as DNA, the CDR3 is TGTGCCAGCAGAACTAGCACAGATACGCAGTATTTT.

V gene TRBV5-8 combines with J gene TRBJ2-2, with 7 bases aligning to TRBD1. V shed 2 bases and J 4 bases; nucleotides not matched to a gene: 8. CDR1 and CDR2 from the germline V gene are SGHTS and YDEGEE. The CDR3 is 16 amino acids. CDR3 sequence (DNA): TGTGCCAGCAGCTTAGACAGGGTAGCTCCCACCGGGGAGCTGTTTTTT. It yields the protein CASSLDRVAPTGELFF.

The DNA of the CDR3 is TGTGCCAGCCAGGGTCCGGGGGAGCAGTACTTC. Its translation: CASQGPGEQYF. This chain joins TRBV7-2 and TRBJ2-7, with D perhaps matching TRBD1 or TRBD2 (5 bases each). Trimming removed 8 bases from V and 7 bases from J, with 12 bases in between. The germline CDR1 and CDR2 sequences are SGHTA and FQGNSA. This CDR3 region has 11 residues.

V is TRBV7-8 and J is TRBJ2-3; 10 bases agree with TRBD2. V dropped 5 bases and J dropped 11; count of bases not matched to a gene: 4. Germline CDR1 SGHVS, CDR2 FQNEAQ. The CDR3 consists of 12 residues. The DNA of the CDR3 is TGTGCCAGCAGCACGGCTAGCGGGGGGCAGTATTTT. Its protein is CASSTASGGQYF.

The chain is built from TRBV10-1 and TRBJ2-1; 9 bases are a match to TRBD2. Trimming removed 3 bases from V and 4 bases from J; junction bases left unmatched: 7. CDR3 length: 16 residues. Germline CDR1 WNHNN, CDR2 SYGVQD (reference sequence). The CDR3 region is CASSDLTSGTYNEQFF. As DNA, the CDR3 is TGCGCCAGCAGTGATTTGACTAGCGGTACTTACAATGAGCAGTTCTTC.

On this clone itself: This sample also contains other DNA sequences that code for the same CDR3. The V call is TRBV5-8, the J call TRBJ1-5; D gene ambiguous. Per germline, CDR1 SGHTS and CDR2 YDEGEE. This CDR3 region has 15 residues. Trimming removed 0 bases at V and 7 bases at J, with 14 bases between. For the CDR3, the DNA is TGTGCCAGCAGCTTGGAAATCGGGGTAGGCCAGCCCCAGCATTTT. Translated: CASSLEIGVGQPQHF. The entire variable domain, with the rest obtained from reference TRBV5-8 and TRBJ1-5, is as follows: EAGVTQSPTHLIKTRGQQATLRCSPISGHTSVYWYQQALGLGLQFLLWYDEGEERNRGNFPPRFSGRQFPNYSSELNVNALELEDSALYLCASSLEIGVGQPQHFGDGTRLSIL.

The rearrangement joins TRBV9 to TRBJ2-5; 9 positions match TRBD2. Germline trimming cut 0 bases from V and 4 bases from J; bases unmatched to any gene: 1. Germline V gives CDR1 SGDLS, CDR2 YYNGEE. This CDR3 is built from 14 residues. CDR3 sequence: CASSVELAGETQYF. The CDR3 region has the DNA TGTGCCAGCAGCGTAGAACTAGCGGGAGAGACCCAGTACTTC.

The CDR3 DNA is TGTGCCAGCAGCCGACGCAATATGGGGGCCGGGGAGCTGTTTTTT. Translation gives CASSRRNMGAGELFF. This chain uses TRBV7-9 with TRBJ2-2, with D possibly called TRBD1 or TRBD2 (5 bases each). This CDR3 region has 15 residues. The germline gives CDR1 SEHNR, CDR2 FQNEAQ (reference sequence). Trimming cost V 5 bases and J 6 bases, with 16 bases left between them.

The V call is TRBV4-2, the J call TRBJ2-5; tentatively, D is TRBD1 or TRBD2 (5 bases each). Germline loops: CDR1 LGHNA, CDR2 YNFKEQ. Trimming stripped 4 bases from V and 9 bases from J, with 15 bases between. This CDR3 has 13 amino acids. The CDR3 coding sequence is TGTGCCAGCAGCCCAAGGGACGAAGGAGCCCAGTACTTC. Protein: CASSPRDEGAQYF.

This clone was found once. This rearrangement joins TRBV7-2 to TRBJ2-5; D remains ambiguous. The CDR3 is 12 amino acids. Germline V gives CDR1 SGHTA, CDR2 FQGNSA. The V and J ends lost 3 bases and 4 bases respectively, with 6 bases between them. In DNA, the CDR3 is TGTGCCAGCAGCTTTCTTAGAGAGACCCAGTACTTC. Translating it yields CASSFLRETQYF. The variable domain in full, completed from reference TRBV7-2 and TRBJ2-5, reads GAGVSQSPSNKVTEKGKDVELRCDPISGHTALYWYRQSLGQGLEFLIYFQGNSAPDKSGLPSDRFSAERTGGSVSTLTIQRTQQEDSAVYLCASSFLRETQYFGPGTRLLVL.

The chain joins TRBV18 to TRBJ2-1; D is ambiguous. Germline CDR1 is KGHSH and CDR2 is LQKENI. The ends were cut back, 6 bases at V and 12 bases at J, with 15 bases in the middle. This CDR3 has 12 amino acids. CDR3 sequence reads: CASSQVLLWQFF. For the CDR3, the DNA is TGTGCCAGCTCCCAGGTACTGTTATGGCAGTTCTTC.

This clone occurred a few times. CDR3 nucleotide sequence: TGTGCCAGCAGTCTGGGGGGTGGGACCACTGAAGCTTTCTTT. Its protein product is CASSLGGGTTEAFF. The chain uses TRBV27 and TRBJ1-1, with a weak D call TRBD1 (5 bases). The germline V and J ends were trimmed by 5 bases and 4 bases, with 14 bases remaining between them. The CDR3 sequence is 14 residues long. CDR1 MNHEY and CDR2 SMNVEV come from the germline V gene (reference sequence).

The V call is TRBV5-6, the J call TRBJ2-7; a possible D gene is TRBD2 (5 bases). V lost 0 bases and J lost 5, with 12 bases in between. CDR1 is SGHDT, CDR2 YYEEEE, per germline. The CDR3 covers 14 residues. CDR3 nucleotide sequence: TGTGCCAGCAGCTTGGGCCCTAGCTTGGACGAGCAGTACTTC. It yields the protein CASSLGPSLDEQYF.

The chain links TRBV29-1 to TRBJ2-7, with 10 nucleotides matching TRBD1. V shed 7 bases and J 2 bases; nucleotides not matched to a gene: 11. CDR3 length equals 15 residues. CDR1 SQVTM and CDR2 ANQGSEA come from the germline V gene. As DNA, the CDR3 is TGCAGCGCCCGCCCCGCTGGACAGGGGGCCTACGAGCAGTACTTC. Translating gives CSARPAGQGAYEQYF.

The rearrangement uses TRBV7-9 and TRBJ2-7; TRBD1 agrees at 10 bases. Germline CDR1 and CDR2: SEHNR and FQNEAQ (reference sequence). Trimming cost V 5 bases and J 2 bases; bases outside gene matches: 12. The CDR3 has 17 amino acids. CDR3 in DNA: TGTGCCAGCAGCCGCACGCCGGGACAGGGGACCGCCTACGAGCAGTACTTC. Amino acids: CASSRTPGQGTAYEQYF.